Below, 29 T cell receptor beta chains from the same sample are listed, as sequenced in a study of HIV-infected children after antiretroviral therapy interruption. As for treatment: PENTA 11 planned treatment interruption arm or continuous ART arm. RNA-based 3' RACE libraries used unique molecular identifiers. In TCRdb, the 3' RACE reads were re-called with MiXCR into one record per CDR3 protein. Of fewer than 45,000 distinct CDR3 sequences in the sample, about 7% were seen once. Sequenced here: CD45RA+ CD4+ T cells from PBMCs, pooled from several time points, sampled from a donor given antiretroviral therapy, either interrupted or continuous. Subset described: naive CD4+ CD45RA+ CD45RO- T cells. The receptors originated from a pool of human donors with HIV.

This clonotype was seen many times. This rearrangement joins TRBV7-8 to TRBJ2-5; D is perhaps TRBD2 (5 bases). V was pared by 2 bases and J by 1 base, with 8 bases between. Germline assignment: CDR1 SGHVS and CDR2 FQNEAQ. The CDR3 spans 14 residues. CDR3 coding DNA: TGTGCCAGCAGCTTAAGGGAGATCCAAGAGACCCAGTACTTC. Protein sequence: CASSLREIQETQYF.

This clonotype was counted ten times or more. The J gene is TRBJ2-1, the V gene TRBV20-1; TRBD2 matches at 8 bases. This CDR3 comprises 13 residues. In germline, CDR1 is DFQATT, CDR2 SNEGSKA (reference sequence). Trimming cost V 7 bases and J 8 bases; bases outside gene matches: 10. The CDR3 loop reads CSVWAGGLDEQFF. The DNA of the CDR3 is TGCAGTGTCTGGGCGGGGGGTTTGGATGAGCAGTTCTTC.

The table lists this clonotype with a few counts. The chain is built from TRBV29-1 and TRBJ2-3, with TRBD2 matching over 9 bases. With V trimmed by 7 bases and J by 4 bases, 9 bases remained unmatched. This CDR3 has 14 amino acids. The germline V gene has CDR1 SQVTM and CDR2 ANQGSEA. CDR3 residues: CSGDGGGASDTQYF. The CDR3 region has the DNA TGCAGCGGGGATGGCGGGGGGGCCTCAGATACGCAGTATTTT.

The table lists this clonotype with many counts. The genes are TRBV20-1 and TRBJ2-3; the D is unclear. The CDR3 contains 14 residues. Germline lookup yields CDR1 DFQATT and CDR2 SNEGSKA (reference sequence). V gave up 7 bases and J gave up 2 bases, with 16 bases separating them. The CDR3 here is CSGVIRPHTDTQYF. The CDR3 DNA follows: TGCAGTGGCGTGATAAGGCCGCACACAGATACGCAGTATTTT.

This clonotype was recorded many times. This rearrangement joins TRBV12-3 or TRBV12-4 to TRBJ2-5, with a possible D match to TRBD1 (6 bases). This CDR3 spans 14 amino acids. V was shortened by 6 bases and J by 3 bases, with 14 bases between the two germline ends. CDR3 DNA sequence: TGTGCCAGCAGCATCGCACAGGGCAAAGAGACCCAGTACTTC. It codes for CASSIAQGKETQYF.

This clonotype was picked up many times. This rearrangement joins TRBV7-8 to TRBJ1-6; the D gene is possibly TRBD1 (5 bases). The germline gives CDR1 SGHVS, CDR2 FQNEAQ. The ends were cut back, 7 bases at V and 9 bases at J, with 16 bases in the middle. The CDR3 has 14 residues. The CDR3 here is CASNPQGSVSPLHF. CDR3 nucleotide sequence: TGTGCCAGCAACCCTCAGGGAAGCGTTTCACCCCTCCACTTT.

The sample holds many counts of this clonotype. The chain couples TRBV7-9 to TRBJ1-4; a weak D match, TRBD1 (6 bases). Between the trimmed V and J ends, which lost 6 bases and 4 bases, there was a span of 18 bases. This CDR3 spans 16 amino acids. CDR1 is SEHNR, CDR2 FQNEAQ, per germline (reference sequence). The CDR3: CASSLGAGSLNEKLFF. The CDR3 DNA follows: TGTGCCAGCAGTTTGGGGGCAGGCTCCCTTAATGAAAAACTGTTTTTT.

Ten or more counts support this clonotype. The junction shows a germline mismatch at one end, possibly a read error. This rearrangement joins TRBV2 to TRBJ1-6; 8 nucleotides match TRBD1. This CDR3 has 13 amino acids. Germline lookup yields CDR1 SNHLY and CDR2 FYNNEI. The CDR3 loop reads CASSLDRGSPLYF. The CDR3 DNA is TGTGCCAGCAGCTTAGACAGGGGTTCGCCCCTCTACTTT.

Ten or more counts support this clonotype. The chain is built from TRBV11-2 and TRBJ1-1; D call uncertain. V dropped 5 bases and J dropped 1 base, with 17 bases sitting between them. The CDR3 extends over 16 amino acids. Germline-derived CDR1 and CDR2 are SGHAT and FQNNGV. The CDR3 DNA sequence: TGTGCCAGCAGCCCGATTAAGGCACAAGCGAACACTGAAGCTTTCTTT. Translation gives CASSPIKAQANTEAFF.

The sample holds many counts of this clonotype. V usage is TRBV6-5 and J usage is TRBJ2-7, with a tentative D call TRBD1 (6 bases). CDR1 and CDR2 from the germline V gene are MNHEY and SVGAGI. V lost 8 bases, J lost 3 bases, and 14 bases lay in between. This CDR3 region has 13 residues. The DNA of the CDR3 is TGTGCCAGCCAGGCAGGGGCTCTCTACGAGCAGTACTTC. This translates into CASQAGALYEQYF.

The sample holds many counts of this clonotype. The J gene is TRBJ2-4, the V gene TRBV5-4, with a tentative D call TRBD1 (6 bases). Trimming took off 4 bases at V and 0 bases at J, with 14 bases between the two ends. CDR1 is SGHNT, CDR2 YYREEE, per germline (reference sequence). The CDR3 contains 16 residues. This chain's CDR3 is CASSGRTELAKNIQYF. The CDR3 region has the DNA TGTGCCAGCAGCGGCAGGACAGAGCTAGCCAAAAACATTCAGTACTTC.

This rearrangement joins TRBV18 to TRBJ2-5; D possibly corresponds to TRBD1 (6 bases). This CDR3 contains 13 residues. The V and J ends lost 5 bases and 3 bases respectively, with 10 bases between them. The germline gives CDR1 KGHSH, CDR2 LQKENI. CDR3 bases: TGTGCCAGCTCAAGAGGACAGAAAGAGACCCAGTACTTC. Protein product: CASSRGQKETQYF.

This clonotype has at least ten counts. The chain links TRBV6-2 or TRBV6-3 to TRBJ1-5; D may be TRBD1 (5 bases). The germline V gene encodes CDR1 MNHEY and CDR2 SVGEGT. The CDR3 runs to 13 residues. The ends were cut back, 2 bases at V and 7 bases at J, with 9 bases in the middle. CDR3 sequence reads: CASSYGGRQPQHF. In DNA form, the CDR3 reads TGTGCCAGCAGTTACGGGGGAAGACAGCCCCAGCATTTT.

This rearrangement joins TRBV20-1 to TRBJ2-1; possible D gene TRBD1, 6 bases. This CDR3 has 15 residues. V shed 5 bases and J shed 8 bases, with 22 bases lying between them. Germline V gene lookup returns CDR1 DFQATT and CDR2 SNEGSKA (reference sequence). CDR3 coding DNA: TGCAGTGCTCCCCAGGCAGGGGTCACCTTCCATGAGCAGTTCTTC. It codes for CSAPQAGVTFHEQFF.

This clonotype showed up many times. CDR3 bases: TGTGCCAGCAGGTTTCGGGACTCGGGATCTTACGAGCAGTACTTC. It is translated as CASRFRDSGSYEQYF. This rearrangement joins TRBV11-2 to TRBJ2-7; TRBD2 is a possible D gene (6 bases). CDR3 size: 15 residues. Trimming stripped 6 bases from V and 4 bases from J, with 19 bases between. Germline V CDR1 and CDR2: SGHAT, FQNNGV.

This clonotype came up many times. The V gene is TRBV5-1, the J gene TRBJ2-5; D remains ambiguous. Germline CDR1 reads SGHRS; CDR2 reads YFSETQ. V was clipped by 0 bases and J by 3 bases, with 3 bases between them. CDR3 size: 12 residues. CDR3 in amino acids: CASSLAKETQYF. CDR3 nucleotides: TGCGCCAGCAGCTTGGCTAAAGAGACCCAGTACTTC.

The rearrangement uses TRBV29-1 and TRBJ1-1, with TRBD1 identical over 8 bases. The CDR3 totals 13 residues. Germline CDR1 SQVTM, CDR2 ANQGSEA. After removal of 7 bases from V and 5 bases from J, the junction contained 9 bases not matched to a gene. This chain's CDR3 is CSGKQGVSTEAFF. The CDR3 nucleotides are TGCAGCGGGAAACAGGGGGTCTCGACTGAAGCTTTCTTT.

Many counts were recorded for this clonotype. V gene TRBV9 combines with J gene TRBJ1-6; no clear D gene. The ends were cut back, 0 bases at V and 8 bases at J, with 9 bases in the middle. Germline lookup yields CDR1 SGDLS and CDR2 YYNGEE. The CDR3 runs 14 residues. The CDR3 sequence: CASSVAGNDSPLHF. For the CDR3, the DNA is TGTGCCAGCAGCGTAGCGGGGAATGATTCACCCCTCCACTTT.

This clonotype came up many times. This chain joins TRBV5-1 and TRBJ2-5; 7 bases line up with TRBD1. Germline CDR1 reads SGHRS; CDR2 reads YFSETQ. V gave up 4 bases and J gave up 3 bases; unmatched junction bases: 9. This CDR3 spans 15 amino acids. The CDR3 DNA sequence: TGCGCCAGCAGCCTCCCGGACAGGATGGAAGAGACCCAGTACTTC. It yields the protein CASSLPDRMEETQYF. Full variable domain (rest looked up from reference TRBV5-1 and TRBJ2-5): KAGVTQTPRYLIKTRGQQVTLSCSPISGHRSVSWYQQTPGQGLQFLFEYFSETQRNKGNFPGRFSGRQFSNSRSEMNVSTLELGDSALYLCASSLPDRMEETQYFGPGTRLLVL.

This clonotype was detected only a few times. The rearrangement joins TRBV12-3 or TRBV12-4 to TRBJ2-2; TRBD1 agrees at 11 bases. V trimming: 3 bases; J trimming: 5 bases; junction bases outside the gene matches: 8. This CDR3 has 17 amino acids. The CDR3 bases are TGTGCCAGCAGTTTTACCCCAGGGACAGGGGGTACCGGGGAGCTGTTTTTT. Its protein is CASSFTPGTGGTGELFF.

This clonotype was observed at least ten times. The V gene is TRBV29-1, the J gene TRBJ2-1, with 10 bases aligning to TRBD2. CDR3 length: 13 amino acids. The ends lost 5 bases at V and 2 bases at J; junction bases unmatched: 0. Looked up from germline, CDR1 is SQVTM and CDR2 is ANQGSEA. DNA for the CDR3: TGCAGCGTTAGCGGGAGGGCCTACAATGAGCAGTTCTTC. It translates to CSVSGRAYNEQFF.

This clonotype was seen repeatedly, ten times or more. This chain links TRBV29-1 with TRBJ2-1; D remains unclear. Germline V gene sequence: CDR1 SQVTM, CDR2 ANQGSEA. V was shortened by 2 bases and J by 2 bases, with 4 bases between the two germline ends. The CDR3 contains 12 residues. The CDR3 nucleotides read TGCAGCGTTGAACGGACCTACAATGAGCAGTTCTTC. Protein: CSVERTYNEQFF.

The chain carries TRBV4-2 and TRBJ2-2, with 7 bases aligning to TRBD1. The CDR3 contains 17 residues. Trimming cost V 4 bases and J 0 bases; bases outside gene matches: 8. The V gene's germline CDR1 is LGHNA and CDR2 YNFKEQ. The CDR3 DNA follows: TGTGCCAGCAGCCCCAGGGGGATGGAAGCGAACACCGGGGAGCTGTTTTTT. Translation gives CASSPRGMEANTGELFF.

This clonotype occurred many times. J is TRBJ2-7 and V is TRBV21-1. TRBV21-1 is a pseudogene segment. CDR3 size: 11 residues. The CDR3: CASSKGRNPTF. The DNA of the CDR3 is TGTGCCAGCAGCAAAGGGCGAAACCCTACCTTC.

This clonotype was seen ten or more times. The gene calls are TRBV28 and TRBJ2-5; D gene ambiguous. Trimming pared 3 bases from V and 6 bases from J, leaving 11 bases between. The CDR3 spans 13 residues. Germline V lookup: CDR1 MDHEN, CDR2 SYDVKM. In DNA, the CDR3 is TGTGCCAGCAGTTTTCGTTGGAATAAGACCCAGTACTTC. It is translated as CASSFRWNKTQYF.

This clonotype was counted at least ten times. This chain joins TRBV28 and TRBJ2-2; D is possibly TRBD1 or TRBD2 (5 bases each). Germline V gene lookup returns CDR1 MDHEN and CDR2 SYDVKM. V was shortened by 6 bases and J by 0 bases, with 17 bases between the two germline ends. This CDR3 is 17 amino acids long. DNA of the CDR3: TGTGCCAGCAGCCCTTTTGTTCGGGGCGCGAACACCGGGGAGCTGTTTTTT. Its protein is CASSPFVRGANTGELFF.

This clonotype was seen a handful of times. This chain's CDR3 is CASSEVGQGSEKLFF. CDR3 nucleotides: TGTGCCAGCAGTGAAGTTGGACAGGGGTCTGAAAAACTGTTTTTT. The chain couples TRBV2 to TRBJ1-4, with TRBD1 matching 9 bases. Germline CDR1 and CDR2: SNHLY and FYNNEI. This CDR3 contains 15 residues. The V and J ends lost 1 base and 7 bases, in that order; junction bases with no gene match: 4.

This clonotype was counted many times. This chain joins TRBV5-4 and TRBJ1-4; D remains unclear. Trimming cost V 1 base and J 4 bases, with 5 bases left between them. This CDR3 is built from 13 residues. Germline values: CDR1 SGHNT, CDR2 YYREEE (reference sequence). This CDR3 is CASSLRNNEKLFF. Written as DNA, the CDR3 is TGTGCCAGCAGCTTGAGAAATAATGAAAAACTGTTTTTT.

Notes on this clonotype: One end of the junction fails to match germline, which may point to a read error. The gene calls are TRBV4-3 and TRBJ2-3; 9 nucleotides align to TRBD2. The CDR3 spans 18 residues. In germline, CDR1 is LGHNA, CDR2 YSLEER. CDR3 sequence reads: CASSQDTLAGTSIDTQYF. DNA of the CDR3: TGCGCCAGCAGCCAAGATACCCTAGCGGGGACTAGCATAGATACGCAGTATTTT.